These 17 T cell receptor beta chains were sequenced from one sample in a study of OX40 agonist ivuxolimab in advanced cancers. The repertoire was sequenced with immunoSEQ multiplex PCR; TCRdb's copy has only in-frame clones and lacks some. Found here are fewer than 85,000 clones, roughly nine tenths of them singletons; the top ten hold less than 0.8%. The specimen comprised CD4+ or CD8+ T cells sorted from blood, sampled in a trial of the OX40 agonist ivuxolimab. Receptors originate from an adult with an advanced solid tumor such as melanoma, head and neck, liver or kidney cancer.

CDR3 nucleotide sequence: TGTGCCAGCAGCTCGTTGACTAGCGGGAGGGATGAGCAGTTCTTC. This gives the protein CASSSLTSGRDEQFF. The rearrangement joins TRBV5-6 to TRBJ2-1, with 14 bases matching TRBD2. The CDR3 runs 15 residues. Germline V gene lookup returns CDR1 SGHDT and CDR2 YYEEEE. Trimming at V came to 3 bases and at J to 8 bases, leaving 4 bases not matched to a gene.

This clone was seen a single time. The genes are TRBV7-9 and TRBJ2-7; D is unresolved. CDR1 is SEHNR and CDR2 is FQNEAQ in the germline V gene (reference sequence). The V end was cut by 2 bases, the J end by 1 base, with 6 bases between. The CDR3 consists of 13 residues. The CDR3 is CASSLSGSYEQYF. The CDR3 nucleotides read TGTGCCAGCAGCTTAAGTGGGTCCTACGAGCAGTACTTC.

In nucleotides, the CDR3 is TGTGCCAGCAGTGAGCCGACAGGGTCCTACGAGCAGTACTTC. This codes for CASSEPTGSYEQYF. This rearrangement joins TRBV25-1 to TRBJ2-7, with 7 bases matching TRBD1. CDR3 size: 14 residues. CDR1 is MGHDK, CDR2 SYGVNS, per germline. J gave up 1 base and V 3 bases, and 3 bases lay outside the gene matches.

The chain has TRBV11-2 and TRBJ2-7; 8 bases are a match to TRBD1. CDR1 SGHAT and CDR2 FQNNGV come from the germline V gene. This CDR3 contains 14 residues. The trim removed 1 base at V and 6 bases at J, leaving 5 bases unmatched. CDR3 region: CASSLAGGALEQYF. CDR3 DNA: TGTGCCAGCAGCTTAGCAGGGGGCGCTCTCGAGCAGTACTTC.

The rearrangement links TRBV7-6 to TRBJ2-2; D unclear. Looked up from germline, CDR1 is SGHVS and CDR2 is FNYEAQ. V lost 0 bases and J lost 2, with 4 bases in between. The CDR3 has 14 amino acids. The CDR3, as DNA: TGTGCCAGCAGCTTAGCGGAAAACACCGGGGAGCTGTTTTTT. It is translated as CASSLAENTGELFF.

The chain employs TRBV29-1 and TRBJ2-1; 9 bases align to TRBD2. The CDR3 runs 13 residues. Germline loops: CDR1 SQVTM, CDR2 ANQGSEA. V was pared by 8 bases and J by 9 bases, with 11 bases of the junction left unmatched. Here the CDR3 reads CSLEGGGRAEQFF. The CDR3 nucleotides read TGCAGCCTCGAAGGGGGCGGGAGGGCTGAGCAGTTCTTC.

The genes are TRBV5-1 and TRBJ1-4, with D unclear. Per germline, CDR1 SGHRS and CDR2 YFSETQ. Trimming shortened V by 0 bases and J by 0 bases, and 6 bases separated the two germline ends. The CDR3 covers 15 residues. In nucleotides, the CDR3 is TGCGCCAGCAGCTTGGTGGGCTCAACTAATGAAAAACTGTTTTTT. Amino acids: CASSLVGSTNEKLFF.

V usage is TRBV5-1 and J usage is TRBJ2-2; weak D call: TRBD2 (5 bases). The ends were cut back, 0 bases at V and 3 bases at J, with 9 bases in the middle. The CDR3 consists of 15 residues. The germline gives CDR1 SGHRS, CDR2 YFSETQ. CDR3 sequence reads: CASSLALSDTGELFF. In nucleotides, the CDR3 is TGCGCCAGCAGCTTGGCTCTTAGCGACACCGGGGAGCTGTTTTTT.

The chain combines TRBV5-1 with TRBJ2-7; D remains unclear. Germline V gene data show CDR1 as SGHRS and CDR2 as YFSETQ. V was clipped by 2 bases and J by 5 bases, with 14 bases between them. The CDR3 has 14 residues. The CDR3 DNA sequence: TGCGCCAGCAGCTTCGACAACGGAAGTAACGAGCAGTACTTC. Its translation: CASSFDNGSNEQYF. The full variable domain, with the rest looked up from reference TRBV5-1 and TRBJ2-7, is KAGVTQTPRYLIKTRGQQVTLSCSPISGHRSVSWYQQTPGQGLQFLFEYFSETQRNKGNFPGRFSGRQFSNSRSEMNVSTLELGDSALYLCASSFDNGSNEQYFGPGTRLTVT.

V usage is TRBV7-9 and J usage is TRBJ1-2; D gene uncertain. Germline V lookup: CDR1 SEHNR, CDR2 FQNEAQ (reference sequence). CDR3 length equals 11 residues. V was pared by 5 bases and J by 8 bases, with 9 bases between. The CDR3 DNA follows: TGTGCCAGCAGCGGTCCCGGAGGCTACACCTTC. This translates into CASSGPGGYTF.

The chain has TRBV18 and TRBJ2-1; no clear D. CDR1 and CDR2 (germline): KGHSH, LQKENI. V shed 3 bases and J shed 5 bases, with 8 bases lying between them. The CDR3 covers 13 residues. The CDR3 is CASSPMENNEQFF. For the CDR3, the DNA is TGTGCCAGCTCACCCATGGAGAACAATGAGCAGTTCTTC.

The rearrangement links TRBV7-9 to TRBJ1-1; tentatively, D is TRBD1 (5 bases). CDR3 size: 16 residues. V dropped 2 bases and J dropped 1 base, with 14 bases sitting between them. The V gene's germline CDR1 is SEHNR and CDR2 FQNEAQ (reference sequence). The CDR3 spells CASSLSGGAANTEAFF. The CDR3, as DNA: TGTGCCAGCAGCTTATCGGGTGGGGCAGCGAACACTGAAGCTTTCTTT. Combining the CDR3 with reference TRBV7-9 and TRBJ1-1 gives the whole variable domain DTGVSQNPRHKITKRGQNVTFRCDPISEHNRLYWYRQTLGQGPEFLTYFQNEAQLEKSRLLSDRFSAERPKGSFSTLEIQRTEQGDSAMYLCASSLSGGAANTEAFFGQGTRLTVV.

The chain joins TRBV30 to TRBJ1-1; 9 bases are a match to TRBD1. With 2 bases clipped from V and 2 bases from J, the junction kept 3 bases outside the gene matches. The CDR3 runs to 14 residues. The germline CDR1 and CDR2 sequences are GTSNPN and SVGIG (reference sequence). This CDR3 reads CAWSRDRVNTEAFF. CDR3 nucleotide sequence: TGTGCCTGGAGTAGGGACAGGGTCAACACTGAAGCTTTCTTT. The full variable domain, its missing parts supplied by reference TRBV30 and TRBJ1-1, is SQTIHQWPATLVQPVGSPLSLECTVEGTSNPNLYWYRQAAGRGLQLLFYSVGIGQISSEVPQNLSASRPQDRQFILSSKKLLLSDSGFYLCAWSRDRVNTEAFFGQGTRLTVV.

V and J are TRBV5-6 and TRBJ2-2, with a weak D call TRBD2 (6 bases). This CDR3 is 14 amino acids long. V lost 7 bases, J lost 5 bases, and 15 bases lay in between. CDR1 SGHDT and CDR2 YYEEEE come from the germline V gene. The CDR3 sequence is CASRSERVTGELFF. CDR3 bases: TGTGCCAGCCGCAGCGAGCGGGTTACCGGGGAGCTGTTTTTT.

This chain links TRBV18 with TRBJ1-2, with 12 bases that match TRBD1. The CDR3 consists of 15 residues. Germline trimming cut 5 bases from V and 6 bases from J; bases unmatched to any gene: 7. Germline values: CDR1 KGHSH, CDR2 LQKENI. CDR3 residues: CASSTTGQGADGYTF. CDR3 nucleotides: TGTGCCAGCTCAACTACGGGACAGGGGGCCGATGGCTACACCTTC.

The chain is built from TRBV5-4 and TRBJ1-1; a possible D gene is TRBD1 (6 bases). The V gene's germline CDR1 is SGHNT and CDR2 YYREEE (reference sequence). Deletions cut 4 bases from V and 3 bases from J, with 16 bases between. The CDR3 has 15 residues. In DNA form, the CDR3 reads TGTGCCAGCAGCCCCGGAGGGGGGCGAGACACTGAAGCTTTCTTT. Protein sequence: CASSPGGGRDTEAFF.

The CDR3 coding sequence is TGTGCCACCCGGTGGGGGGGGCAAGGGAACACTGAAGCTTTCTTT. This translates into CATRWGGQGNTEAFF. V and J are TRBV19 and TRBJ1-1; tentative D call: TRBD1 (6 bases). V dropped 10 bases and J dropped 1 base, with 19 bases sitting between them. Germline loops: CDR1 LNHDA, CDR2 SQIVND (reference sequence). CDR3 length equals 15 residues.